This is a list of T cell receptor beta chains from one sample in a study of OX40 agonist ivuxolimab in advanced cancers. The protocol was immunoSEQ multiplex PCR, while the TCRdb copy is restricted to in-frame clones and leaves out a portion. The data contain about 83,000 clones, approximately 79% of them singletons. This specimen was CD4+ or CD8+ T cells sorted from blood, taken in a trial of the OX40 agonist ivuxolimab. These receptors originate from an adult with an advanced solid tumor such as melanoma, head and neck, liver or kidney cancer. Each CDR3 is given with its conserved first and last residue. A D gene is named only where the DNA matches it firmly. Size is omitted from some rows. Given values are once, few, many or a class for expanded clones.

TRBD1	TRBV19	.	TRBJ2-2	TGTGCCAGTAGTACGACAGGGGGAGCCGGGGAGCTGTTTTTT	CASSTTGGAGELFF
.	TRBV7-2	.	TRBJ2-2	TGTGCCAGCAGCTTATTGTCCGGGGAGCTGTTTTTT	CASSLLSGELFF
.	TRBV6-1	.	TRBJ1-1	TGTGCCAGCAGTGAAGCCGTCAACTTGGGGGGCACTGAAGCTTTCTTT	CASSEAVNLGGTEAFF
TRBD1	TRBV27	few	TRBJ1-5	TGTGCCACCTCTTTCGGAACAGGGGTGGATCAGCCCCAGCATTTT	CATSFGTGVDQPQHF
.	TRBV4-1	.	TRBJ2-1	TGCGCCAGCAGCCAATCGCCGAAGGGCGGGGATGAGCAGTTCTTC	CASSQSPKGGDEQFF
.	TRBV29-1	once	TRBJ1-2	TGCAGCGTTGCGGCTGCACCAGCGGGCTACACCTTC	CSVAAAPAGYTF
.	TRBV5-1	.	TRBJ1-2	TGCGCCAGCAGCTTCATTACAGGGATTGGCTACACCTTC	CASSFITGIGYTF
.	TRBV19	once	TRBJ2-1	TGTGCCAGTAATGACCCGGGGGGCCCAAATGAGCAGTTCTTC	CASNDPGGPNEQFF
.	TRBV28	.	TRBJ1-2	TGTGCCAGCAGTTTAACCGACTATGGCTACACCTTC	CASSLTDYGYTF
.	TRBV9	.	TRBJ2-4	TGTGCCAGCAGCCTCGGTTTGGGGGACCCCAAAAACATTCAGTACTTC	CASSLGLGDPKNIQYF
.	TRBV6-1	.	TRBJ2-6	TGTGCCAGCAGGCCAATTGGGTCTGGGGCCAACGTCCTGACTTTC	CASRPIGSGANVLTF
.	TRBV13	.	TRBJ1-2	TGTGCCAGCAGCTTAGGCCTAGGCGGGGCCCTTAACTATGGCTACACCTTC	CASSLGLGGALNYGYTF
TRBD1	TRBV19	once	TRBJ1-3	TGTGCCAGTACTGGGGACAGGCGGAACACCATATATTTT	CASTGDRRNTIYF
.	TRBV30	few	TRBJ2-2	TGTGCCTGGAGTGTAACTGCCGGGGAGCTGTTTTTT	CAWSVTAGELFF